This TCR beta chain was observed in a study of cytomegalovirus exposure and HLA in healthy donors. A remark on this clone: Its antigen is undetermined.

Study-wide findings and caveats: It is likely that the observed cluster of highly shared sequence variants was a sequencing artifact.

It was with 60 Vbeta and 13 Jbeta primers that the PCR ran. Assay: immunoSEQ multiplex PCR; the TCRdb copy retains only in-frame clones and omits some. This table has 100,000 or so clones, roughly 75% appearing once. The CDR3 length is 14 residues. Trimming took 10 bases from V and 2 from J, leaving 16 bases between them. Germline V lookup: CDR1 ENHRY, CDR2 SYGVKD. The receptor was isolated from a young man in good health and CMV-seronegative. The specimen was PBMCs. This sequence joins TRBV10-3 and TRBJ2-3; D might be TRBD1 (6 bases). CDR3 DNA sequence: TGTGCCACCACAGGGCCCTCTTACACAGATACGCAGTATTTT. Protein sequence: CATTGPSYTDTQYF.